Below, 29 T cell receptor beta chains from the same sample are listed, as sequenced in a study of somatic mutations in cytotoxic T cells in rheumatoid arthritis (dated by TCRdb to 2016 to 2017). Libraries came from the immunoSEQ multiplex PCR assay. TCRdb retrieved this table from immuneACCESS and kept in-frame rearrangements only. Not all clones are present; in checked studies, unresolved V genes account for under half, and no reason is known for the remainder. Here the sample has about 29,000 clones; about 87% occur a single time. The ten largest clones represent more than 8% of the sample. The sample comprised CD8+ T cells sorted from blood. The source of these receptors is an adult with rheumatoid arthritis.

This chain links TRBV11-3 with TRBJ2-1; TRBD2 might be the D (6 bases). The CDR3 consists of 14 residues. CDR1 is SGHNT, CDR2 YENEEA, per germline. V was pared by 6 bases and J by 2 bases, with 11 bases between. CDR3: CASSRRGAYNEQFF. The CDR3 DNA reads TGTGCCAGCAGTCGACGCGGGGCCTACAATGAGCAGTTCTTC. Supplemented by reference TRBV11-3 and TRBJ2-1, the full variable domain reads EAGVVQSPRYKIIEKKQPVAFWCNPISGHNTLYWYLQNLGQGPELLIRYENEEAVDDSQLPKDRFSAERLKGVDSTLKIQPAELGDSAVYLCASSRRGAYNEQFFGPGTRLTVL.

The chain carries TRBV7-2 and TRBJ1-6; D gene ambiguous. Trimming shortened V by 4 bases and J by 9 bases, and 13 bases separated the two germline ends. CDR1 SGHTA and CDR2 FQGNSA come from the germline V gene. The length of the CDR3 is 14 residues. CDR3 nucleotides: TGTGCCAGCAGCTCCGGACTAGGAGGTTCACCCCTCCACTTT. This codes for CASSSGLGGSPLHF.

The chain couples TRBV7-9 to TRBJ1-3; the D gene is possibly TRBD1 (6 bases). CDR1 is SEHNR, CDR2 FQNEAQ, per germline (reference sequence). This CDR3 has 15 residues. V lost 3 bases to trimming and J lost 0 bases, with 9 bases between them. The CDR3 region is CASSLTGNSGNTIYF. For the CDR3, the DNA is TGTGCCAGCAGCTTGACAGGCAACTCTGGAAACACCATATATTTT.

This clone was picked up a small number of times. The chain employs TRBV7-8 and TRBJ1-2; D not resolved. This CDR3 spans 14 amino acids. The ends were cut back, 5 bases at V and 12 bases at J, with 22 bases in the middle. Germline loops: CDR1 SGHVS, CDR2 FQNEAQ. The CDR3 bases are TGTGCCAGCAGCCCGGCGGGCAGACTACGTGGGGACACCTTC. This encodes CASSPAGRLRGDTF.

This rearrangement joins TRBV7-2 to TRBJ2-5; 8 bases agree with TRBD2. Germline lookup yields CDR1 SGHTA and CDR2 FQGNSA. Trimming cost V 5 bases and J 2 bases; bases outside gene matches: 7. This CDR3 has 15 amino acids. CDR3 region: CASSHGASGQETQYF. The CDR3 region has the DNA TGTGCCAGCAGCCATGGGGCTAGCGGGCAAGAGACCCAGTACTTC.

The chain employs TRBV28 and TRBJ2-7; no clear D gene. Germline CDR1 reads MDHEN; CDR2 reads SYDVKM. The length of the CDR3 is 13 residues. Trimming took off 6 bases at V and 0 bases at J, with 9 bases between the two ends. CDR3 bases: TGTGCCAGCAGCTCTGGGATCTCCTACGAGCAGTACTTC. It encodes CASSSGISYEQYF.

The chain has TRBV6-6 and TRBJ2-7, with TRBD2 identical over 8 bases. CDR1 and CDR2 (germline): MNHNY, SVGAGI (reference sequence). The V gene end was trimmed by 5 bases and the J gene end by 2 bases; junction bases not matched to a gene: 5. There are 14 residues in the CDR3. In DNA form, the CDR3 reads TGTGCCAGCAGTCTGGGACTAGGGACCTACGAGCAGTACTTC. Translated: CASSLGLGTYEQYF.

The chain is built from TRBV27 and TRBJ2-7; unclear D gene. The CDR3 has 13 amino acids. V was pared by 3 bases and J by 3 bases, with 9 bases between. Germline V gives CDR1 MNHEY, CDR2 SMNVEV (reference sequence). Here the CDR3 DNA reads TGTGCCAGCAGTTTCGGACGGTTCTACGAGCAGTACTTC. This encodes CASSFGRFYEQYF.

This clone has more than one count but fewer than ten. The CDR3 region is CASTYWEGNTGELFF. CDR3 nucleotide sequence: TGTGCCAGCACCTACTGGGAAGGGAACACCGGGGAGCTGTTTTTT. The V and J genes are TRBV5-5 and TRBJ2-2; D call uncertain. V lost 6 bases to trimming and J lost 1 base, with 13 bases between them. The V gene's germline CDR1 is SGHKS and CDR2 YYEKEE (reference sequence). The length of the CDR3 is 15 residues.

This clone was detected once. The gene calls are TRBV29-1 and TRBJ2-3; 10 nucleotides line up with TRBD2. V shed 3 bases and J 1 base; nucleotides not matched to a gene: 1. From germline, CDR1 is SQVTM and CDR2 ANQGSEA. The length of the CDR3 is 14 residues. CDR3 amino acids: CSVELAGGTDTQYF. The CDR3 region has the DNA TGCAGCGTTGAGCTAGCGGGAGGCACAGATACGCAGTATTTT.

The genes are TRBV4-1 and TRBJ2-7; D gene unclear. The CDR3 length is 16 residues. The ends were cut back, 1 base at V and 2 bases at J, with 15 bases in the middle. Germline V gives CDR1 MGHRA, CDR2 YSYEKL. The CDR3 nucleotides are TGCGCCAGCAGCCAAGGTGTCCAGTCTGTGACCTACGAGCAGTACTTC. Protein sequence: CASSQGVQSVTYEQYF.

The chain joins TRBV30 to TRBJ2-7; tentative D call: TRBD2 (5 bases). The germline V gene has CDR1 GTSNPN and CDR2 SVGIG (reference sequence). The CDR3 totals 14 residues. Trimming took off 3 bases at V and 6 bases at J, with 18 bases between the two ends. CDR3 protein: CAWRQPPGEGEQYF. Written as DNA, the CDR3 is TGTGCCTGGAGACAACCGCCCGGGGAAGGCGAGCAGTACTTC. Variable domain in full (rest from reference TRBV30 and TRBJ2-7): SQTIHQWPATLVQPVGSPLSLECTVEGTSNPNLYWYRQAAGRGLQLLFYSVGIGQISSEVPQNLSASRPQDRQFILSSKKLLLSDSGFYLCAWRQPPGEGEQYFGPGTRLTVT.

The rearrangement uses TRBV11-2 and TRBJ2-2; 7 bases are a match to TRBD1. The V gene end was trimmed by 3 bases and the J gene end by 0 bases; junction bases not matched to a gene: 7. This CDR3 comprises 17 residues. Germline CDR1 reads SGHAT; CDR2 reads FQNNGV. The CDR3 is CASSFPGTVTNTGELFF. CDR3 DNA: TGTGCCAGCAGCTTCCCCGGGACAGTAACGAACACCGGGGAGCTGTTTTTT. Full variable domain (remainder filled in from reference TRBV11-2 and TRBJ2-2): EAGVAQSPRYKIIEKRQSVAFWCNPISGHATLYWYQQILGQGPKLLIQFQNNGVVDDSQLPKDRFSAERLKGVDSTLKIQPAKLEDSAVYLCASSFPGTVTNTGELFFGEGSRLTVL.

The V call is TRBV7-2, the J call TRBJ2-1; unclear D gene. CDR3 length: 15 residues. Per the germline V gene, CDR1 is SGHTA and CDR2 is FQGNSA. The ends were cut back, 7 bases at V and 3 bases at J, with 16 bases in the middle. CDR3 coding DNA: TGTGCCAGCAATGGCCGGACGGTGAACTACAATGAGCAGTTCTTC. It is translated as CASNGRTVNYNEQFF.

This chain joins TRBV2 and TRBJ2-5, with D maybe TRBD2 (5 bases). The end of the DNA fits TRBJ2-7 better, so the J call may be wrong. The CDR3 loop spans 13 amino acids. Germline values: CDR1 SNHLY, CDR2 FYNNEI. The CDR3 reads CASSPSGSHEQYF. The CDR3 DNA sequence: TGTGCCAGCAGCCCCTCTGGGAGCCACGAGCAGTACTTC.

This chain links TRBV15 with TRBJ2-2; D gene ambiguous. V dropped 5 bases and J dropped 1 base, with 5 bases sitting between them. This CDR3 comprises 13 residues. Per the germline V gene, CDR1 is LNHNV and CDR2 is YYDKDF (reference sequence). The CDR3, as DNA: TGTGCCACCAGCCCCGTGAACACCGGGGAGCTGTTTTTT. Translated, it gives CATSPVNTGELFF.

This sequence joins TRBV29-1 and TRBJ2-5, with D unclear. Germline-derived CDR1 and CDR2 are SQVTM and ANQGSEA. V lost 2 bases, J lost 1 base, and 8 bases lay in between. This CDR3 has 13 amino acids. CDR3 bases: TGCAGCGTTGAAAAGGTTGGCCAAGAGACCCAGTACTTC. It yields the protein CSVEKVGQETQYF.

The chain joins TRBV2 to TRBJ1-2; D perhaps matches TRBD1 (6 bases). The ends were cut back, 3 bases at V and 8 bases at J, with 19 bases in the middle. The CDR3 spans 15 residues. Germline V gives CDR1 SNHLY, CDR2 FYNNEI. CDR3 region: CASSEWTVSEGGYTF. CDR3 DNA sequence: TGTGCCAGCAGTGAGTGGACAGTCAGCGAGGGCGGCTACACCTTC. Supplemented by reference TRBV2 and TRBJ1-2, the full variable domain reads EPEVTQTPSHQVTQMGQEVILRCVPISNHLYFYWYRQILGQKVEFLVSFYNNEISEKSEIFDDQFSVERPDGSNFTLKIRSTKLEDSAMYFCASSEWTVSEGGYTFGSGTRLTVV.

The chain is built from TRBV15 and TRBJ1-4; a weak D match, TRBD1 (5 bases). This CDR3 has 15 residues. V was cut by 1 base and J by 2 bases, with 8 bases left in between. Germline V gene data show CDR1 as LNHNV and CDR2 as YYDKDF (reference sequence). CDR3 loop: CATSRGGETNEKLFF. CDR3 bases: TGTGCCACCAGCAGAGGGGGGGAGACTAATGAAAAACTGTTTTTT. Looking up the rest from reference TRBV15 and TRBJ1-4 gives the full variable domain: DAMVIQNPRYQVTQFGKPVTLSCSQTLNHNVMYWYQQKSSQAPKLLFHYYDKDFNNEADTPDNFQSRRPNTSFCFLDIRSPGLGDTAMYLCATSRGGETNEKLFFGSGTQLSVL.

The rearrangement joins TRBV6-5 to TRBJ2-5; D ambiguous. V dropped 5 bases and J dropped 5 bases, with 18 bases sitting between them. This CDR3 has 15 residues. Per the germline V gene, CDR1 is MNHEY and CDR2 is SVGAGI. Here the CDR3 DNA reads TGTGCCAGCAGTCCTACTCGGGCCTTACAGGAGACCCAGTACTTC. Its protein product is CASSPTRALQETQYF.

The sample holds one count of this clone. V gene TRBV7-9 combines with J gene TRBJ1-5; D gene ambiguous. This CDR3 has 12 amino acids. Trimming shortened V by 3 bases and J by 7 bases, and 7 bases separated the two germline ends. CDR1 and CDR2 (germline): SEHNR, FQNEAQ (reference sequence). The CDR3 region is CASSFGVQPQHF. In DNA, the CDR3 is TGTGCCAGCAGCTTCGGGGTCCAGCCCCAGCATTTT.

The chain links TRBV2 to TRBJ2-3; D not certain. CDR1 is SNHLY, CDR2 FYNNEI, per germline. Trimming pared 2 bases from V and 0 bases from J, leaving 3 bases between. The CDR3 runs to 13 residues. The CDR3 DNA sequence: TGTGCCAGCAGTGAAATGAGCACAGATACGCAGTATTTT. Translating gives CASSEMSTDTQYF. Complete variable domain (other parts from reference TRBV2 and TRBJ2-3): EPEVTQTPSHQVTQMGQEVILRCVPISNHLYFYWYRQILGQKVEFLVSFYNNEISEKSEIFDDQFSVERPDGSNFTLKIRSTKLEDSAMYFCASSEMSTDTQYFGPGTRLTVL.

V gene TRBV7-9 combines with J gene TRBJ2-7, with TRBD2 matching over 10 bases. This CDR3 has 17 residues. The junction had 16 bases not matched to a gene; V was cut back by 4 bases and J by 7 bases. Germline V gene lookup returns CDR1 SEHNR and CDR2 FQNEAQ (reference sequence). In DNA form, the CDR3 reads TGTGCCAGCAGCTCTCCCGAATCAGCGGGAGGGTTGAGTGAGCAGTACTTC. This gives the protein CASSSPESAGGLSEQYF.

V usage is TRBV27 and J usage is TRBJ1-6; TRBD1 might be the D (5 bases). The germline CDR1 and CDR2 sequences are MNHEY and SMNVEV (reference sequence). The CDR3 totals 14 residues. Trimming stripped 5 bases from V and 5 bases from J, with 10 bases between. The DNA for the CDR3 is TGTGCCAGCAGTATGGGACTCGATAATTCACCCCTCCACTTT. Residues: CASSMGLDNSPLHF.

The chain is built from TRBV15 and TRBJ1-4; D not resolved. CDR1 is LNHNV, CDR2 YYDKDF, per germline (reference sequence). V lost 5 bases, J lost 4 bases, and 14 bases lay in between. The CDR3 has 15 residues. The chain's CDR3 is CATSRPGLSNEKLFF. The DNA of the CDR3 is TGTGCCACCAGCCGACCCGGGCTGAGTAATGAAAAACTGTTTTTT.

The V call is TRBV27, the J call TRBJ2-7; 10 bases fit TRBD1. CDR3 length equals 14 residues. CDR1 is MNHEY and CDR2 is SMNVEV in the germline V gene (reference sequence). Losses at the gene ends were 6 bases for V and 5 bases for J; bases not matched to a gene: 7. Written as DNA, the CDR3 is TGTGCCAGCAGGCCCGGGACAGGGGTGCACGAGCAGTACTTC. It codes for CASRPGTGVHEQYF.

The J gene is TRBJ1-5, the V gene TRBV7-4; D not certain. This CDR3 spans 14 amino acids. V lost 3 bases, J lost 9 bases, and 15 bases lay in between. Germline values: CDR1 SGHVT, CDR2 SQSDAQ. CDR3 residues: CASSFRASLGPQHF. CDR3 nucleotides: TGTGCCAGCAGCTTCCGGGCCTCCCTGGGGCCCCAGCATTTT.

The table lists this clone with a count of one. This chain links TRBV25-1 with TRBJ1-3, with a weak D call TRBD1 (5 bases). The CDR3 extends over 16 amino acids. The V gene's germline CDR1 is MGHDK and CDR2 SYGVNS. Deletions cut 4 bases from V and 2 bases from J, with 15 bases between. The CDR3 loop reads CASSGALGLTGNTIYF. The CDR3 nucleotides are TGTGCCAGCAGTGGAGCTTTGGGGCTGACTGGAAACACCATATATTTT.

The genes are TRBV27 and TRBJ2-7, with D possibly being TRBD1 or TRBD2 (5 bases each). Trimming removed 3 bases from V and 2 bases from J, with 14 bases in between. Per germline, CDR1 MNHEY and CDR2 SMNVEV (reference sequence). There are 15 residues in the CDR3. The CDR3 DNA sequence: TGTGCCAGCAGTTTGGTTCCGGGGCTTACCTACGAGCAGTACTTC. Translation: CASSLVPGLTYEQYF.